This record looks at one TCR beta chain sequence and its context. Method: immunoSEQ multiplex PCR; TCRdb's copy keeps in-frame clones and lacks some. The sample lists over 200,000 clones, about four fifths occurring once. This entry is derived from a study of blood T cell repertoires in COVID-19. For the study at large: T cells, B-cell-depleted T cells, or PBMCs supplied cDNA or gDNA.

V gave up 0 bases and J gave up 0 bases, with 6 bases separating them. Germline V CDR1 and CDR2: LNHNV, YYDKDF (reference sequence). This CDR3 contains 14 residues. The origin of this receptor is a woman aged 40 to 50 with acute or convalescent COVID-19. V usage is TRBV15 and J usage is TRBJ2-7; the D gene is possibly TRBD2 (5 bases). Source material: peripheral blood. The CDR3 nucleotides read TGTGCCACCAGCAGAGAGGGGAGCTCCTACGAGCAGTACTTC. Translated: CATSREGSSYEQYF.